Presented here are 20 T cell receptor beta chains from one specimen sequenced in a study of T cell repertoires in cytomegalovirus infection. In TCRdb, the reads were re-called with MiXCR into one record per CDR3 protein. Of about 250,000 distinct CDR3 sequences in the sample, around 6.4% were seen once. The specimen was PBMCs. The receptors were sampled from a human donor in good health (CMV status not recorded). Some clones in this sample may be carry-over from other donors' samples.

The table lists this clonotype with many counts. The V gene is TRBV28, the J gene TRBJ1-5, with D possibly being TRBD1 (6 bases). Trimming removed 2 bases from V and 7 bases from J, with 18 bases in between. CDR1 is MDHEN, CDR2 SYDVKM, per germline. The CDR3 has 16 residues. The CDR3 protein is CASSLARNRAGQPQHF. Written as DNA, the CDR3 is TGTGCCAGCAGTTTAGCCCGGAACAGGGCTGGCCAGCCCCAGCATTTT.

This clonotype came up a few times. The chain is built from TRBV5-1 and TRBJ2-2; possible D gene TRBD1, 6 bases. This CDR3 is built from 13 residues. Germline assignment: CDR1 SGHRS and CDR2 YFSETQ. V lost 4 bases and J 7 bases, leaving 11 bases between the germline ends. The chain's CDR3 is CASSRGGGGELFF. The CDR3 region has the DNA TGCGCCAGCAGCCGTGGGGGCGGCGGGGAGCTGTTTTTT.

In its sample, this clonotype was seen many times. The V gene is TRBV7-2, the J gene TRBJ1-3; D possibly corresponds to TRBD1 (5 bases). Trimming cost V 1 base and J 4 bases, with 11 bases left between them. The germline V gene has CDR1 SGHTA and CDR2 FQGNSA. The CDR3 loop spans 15 amino acids. The CDR3 bases are TGTGCCAGCAGCTTAGGTGGGGGGAACGGAAACACCATATATTTT. Residues: CASSLGGGNGNTIYF.

This clonotype was recorded many times. The rearrangement links TRBV7-2 to TRBJ2-3, with 7 positions matching TRBD1. This CDR3 has 13 residues. Germline V gene sequence: CDR1 SGHTA, CDR2 FQGNSA. V gave up 3 bases and J gave up 6 bases; unmatched junction bases: 3. The CDR3 DNA reads TGTGCCAGCAGCTTGGGGACAGCGGATACGCAGTATTTT. It is translated as CASSLGTADTQYF. The complete variable domain, with remaining parts taken from reference TRBV7-2 and TRBJ2-3, reads GAGVSQSPSNKVTEKGKDVELRCDPISGHTALYWYRQSLGQGLEFLIYFQGNSAPDKSGLPSDRFSAERTGGSVSTLTIQRTQQEDSAVYLCASSLGTADTQYFGPGTRLTVL.

This clonotype was counted many times. The chain employs TRBV28 and TRBJ2-1; D is undetermined. The CDR3 is 12 amino acids. The germline V and J ends were trimmed by 6 bases and 7 bases, with 10 bases remaining between them. CDR1 MDHEN and CDR2 SYDVKM come from the germline V gene. CDR3: CASSRPENEQFF. CDR3 coding DNA: TGTGCCAGCAGCCGACCGGAGAATGAGCAGTTCTTC. Filled out from reference TRBV28 and TRBJ2-1, the complete variable domain reads DVKVTQSSRYLVKRTGEKVFLECVQDMDHENMFWYRQDPGLGLRLIYFSYDVKMKEKGDIPEGYSVSREKKERFSLILESASTNQTSMYLCASSRPENEQFFGPGTRLTVL.

This clonotype was recorded many times. This chain connects TRBV7-9 to TRBJ1-2, with TRBD1 identical over 10 bases. The germline V gene has CDR1 SEHNR and CDR2 FQNEAQ (reference sequence). The CDR3 is made up of 15 amino acids. Trimming removed 5 bases from V and 4 bases from J; junction bases left unmatched: 7. This CDR3 reads CASSPPGDRGYGYTF. Here the CDR3 DNA reads TGTGCCAGCAGCCCCCCTGGGGACAGGGGCTATGGCTACACCTTC.

This clonotype was detected ten times or more. The gene calls are TRBV7-2 and TRBJ2-3; no clear D. Trimming took 0 bases from V and 2 from J, leaving 9 bases between them. Per germline, CDR1 SGHTA and CDR2 FQGNSA. CDR3 size: 15 residues. DNA of the CDR3: TGTGCCAGCAGCTTAGCGGGCATATTCACAGATACGCAGTATTTT. It translates to CASSLAGIFTDTQYF.

This clonotype was seen many times. This sequence joins TRBV20-1 and TRBJ2-5; D might be TRBD1 (7 bases). CDR1 is DFQATT and CDR2 is SNEGSKA in the germline V gene (reference sequence). Trimming took 7 bases from V and 5 from J, leaving 17 bases between them. This CDR3 spans 13 amino acids. The CDR3 DNA sequence: TGCAGTGGGGGCAGGGGGGCCGATGAGACCCAGTACTTC. It yields the protein CSGGRGADETQYF.

This clonotype was seen many times. CDR3 DNA: TGTGCCAGTAGTAGCACAGGGGATGGTGAAGCTTTCTTT. This sequence encodes CASSSTGDGEAFF. The chain employs TRBV19 and TRBJ1-1; 7 bases fit TRBD1. Trimming removed 4 bases from V and 7 bases from J; junction bases left unmatched: 6. The CDR3 is 13 amino acids. CDR1 LNHDA and CDR2 SQIVND come from the germline V gene (reference sequence).

This clonotype was counted ten times or more. J is TRBJ1-1 and V is TRBV6-2 or TRBV6-3, with D perhaps matching TRBD1 (5 bases). CDR3 length: 13 amino acids. Trimming removed 6 bases at V and 4 bases at J, with 12 bases between. CDR1 and CDR2 (germline): MNHEY, SVGEGT. CDR3 bases: TGTGCCAGCAGCCAGGGCTATGGCACTGAAGCTTTCTTT. It codes for CASSQGYGTEAFF.

This clonotype was found many times. This chain joins TRBV30 and TRBJ1-1, with D hard to call. CDR1 GTSNPN and CDR2 SVGIG come from the germline V gene (reference sequence). The CDR3 contains 13 residues. Trimming took 4 bases from V and 5 from J, leaving 14 bases between them. The CDR3 region is CAWTGTGKTEAFF. Written as DNA, the CDR3 is TGTGCCTGGACCGGTACCGGGAAGACTGAAGCTTTCTTT.

This clonotype was found a few times. The J gene is TRBJ2-7, the V gene TRBV2; D remains unclear. Germline-derived CDR1 and CDR2 are SNHLY and FYNNEI. CDR3 size: 10 residues. V was pared by 2 bases and J by 9 bases, with 5 bases between. The CDR3 coding sequence is TGTGCCAGCAGTGAATCTGTGCAGTACTTC. Translated: CASSESVQYF.

This clonotype was recorded at least ten times. J is TRBJ2-7 and V is TRBV2; unclear D gene. The germline CDR1 and CDR2 sequences are SNHLY and FYNNEI. Between the trimmed V and J ends, which lost 0 bases and 3 bases, there was a span of 12 bases. This CDR3 has 15 amino acids. In DNA, the CDR3 is TGTGCCAGCAGTGAAGCGCTTCGGCGGAACTACGAGCAGTACTTC. Residues: CASSEALRRNYEQYF.

At least ten counts were recorded for this clonotype. This chain links TRBV5-5 with TRBJ2-3; no firm D call. Per the germline V gene, CDR1 is SGHKS and CDR2 is YYEKEE (reference sequence). Deletions cut 2 bases from V and 3 bases from J, with 16 bases between. This CDR3 has 16 residues. The CDR3 here is CASSFVSSSLTDTQYF. The CDR3 region has the DNA TGTGCCAGCAGCTTTGTTAGTAGTAGCCTTACAGATACGCAGTATTTT. Based on the CDR3 plus reference TRBV5-5 and TRBJ2-3, the full variable domain is DAGVTQSPTHLIKTRGQQVTLRCSPISGHKSVSWYQQVLGQGPQFIFQYYEKEERGRGNFPDRFSARQFPNYSSELNVNALLLGDSALYLCASSFVSSSLTDTQYFGPGTRLTVL.

With respect to this clonotype: A much more abundant neighbour one base away suggests this may be a read error. The V call is TRBV29-1, the J call TRBJ2-1; 9 bases fit TRBD2. Looked up from germline, CDR1 is SQVTM and CDR2 is ANQGSEA. The length of the CDR3 is 14 residues. V trimming: 6 bases; J trimming: 8 bases; junction bases outside the gene matches: 11. CDR3 protein: CSVNPSGAADEQFF. DNA for the CDR3: TGCAGCGTGAACCCTAGCGGGGCGGCCGATGAGCAGTTCTTC.

The rearrangement links TRBV4-2 to TRBJ1-4; TRBD1 might be the D (6 bases). Trimming stripped 5 bases from V and 1 base from J, with 14 bases between. The CDR3 contains 16 residues. Germline lookup yields CDR1 LGHNA and CDR2 YNFKEQ. The CDR3 nucleotides are TGTGCCAGCAGCAGAGGTCAGGACAGAACTAATGAAAAACTGTTTTTT. Encoded protein: CASSRGQDRTNEKLFF.

This clonotype was counted only a few times. The chain carries TRBV6-2 or TRBV6-3 and TRBJ2-1; a weak D match, TRBD2 (9 bases). The CDR3 is made up of 18 amino acids. Germline V gene data show CDR1 as MNHEY and CDR2 as SVGEGT. The ends were cut back, 0 bases at V and 4 bases at J, with 19 bases in the middle. The CDR3 nucleotides are TGTGCCAGCAGTTACTCGACCAGGGGGCTAGCGGGGTACAATGAGCAGTTCTTC. It translates to CASSYSTRGLAGYNEQFF.

This clonotype was seen at least ten times. The chain has TRBV6-2 or TRBV6-3 and TRBJ1-1; D gene unclear. This CDR3 spans 16 amino acids. CDR1 and CDR2 (germline): MNHEY, SVGEGT. Trimming removed 0 bases from V and 0 bases from J, with 11 bases in between. In nucleotides, the CDR3 is TGTGCCAGCAGTTACTCGAAGCAGAGAATGAACACTGAAGCTTTCTTT. As protein: CASSYSKQRMNTEAFF.

Ten or more counts support this clonotype. The V gene is TRBV28, the J gene TRBJ2-5; TRBD1 matches 11 bases. Germline CDR1 and CDR2: MDHEN and SYDVKM. The CDR3 spans 16 residues. After removal of 2 bases from V and 5 bases from J, the junction contained 7 bases not matched to a gene. The CDR3 loop is CASSLGGQGAGETQYF. CDR3 nucleotide sequence: TGTGCCAGCAGTTTAGGTGGACAGGGGGCCGGTGAGACCCAGTACTTC.

At least ten counts were recorded for this clonotype. The V and J genes are TRBV4-1 and TRBJ1-1; D uncertain. Germline values: CDR1 MGHRA, CDR2 YSYEKL. Trimming took 5 bases from V and 3 from J, leaving 13 bases between them. The CDR3 consists of 14 residues. The CDR3 nucleotides read TGCGCCAGCAGCTACCGGACGGTGGACACTGAAGCTTTCTTT. This sequence encodes CASSYRTVDTEAFF.